A selection of T cell receptor beta chains follows, all from one sample in a study of patients and donors after allogeneic stem cell transplantation. TCRdb called the RT-PCR reads again in MiXCR, with one record for every CDR3 protein. This table has about 960,000 distinct CDR3 sequences, approximately 19% appearing once. Sample: blood, either unsorted or a sorted T cell fraction (not recorded which). The receptors were gathered from a human donor who was either an allogeneic HSCT recipient or a stem cell or donor lymphocyte infusion donor (not recorded which). It is not recorded whose cells these are; they may come from a transplant donor. The CDR3 runs from the conserved cysteine through the conserved F or W. Each record gives: D gene, clone size, V gene, J gene, CDR3 protein, CDR3 DNA. The D gene is left open where the match is weak. Clone size is not always given. Where it is, it says once, few, many or a class for expanded clones.

D gene: NA
clone size: NA
V gene: TRBV24-1
J gene: TRBJ1-5
CDR3 protein: CATSDSRPINQPQHF
CDR3 DNA: TGTGCCACCAGTGATTCGCGGCCGATCAATCAGCCCCAGCATTTT

D gene: NA
clone size: few
V gene: TRBV7-3
J gene: TRBJ1-2
CDR3 protein: CASSSSPGQGYTF
CDR3 DNA: TGTGCCAGCAGCTCTTCACCGGGACAAGGCTACACCTTC

D gene: NA
clone size: NA
V gene: TRBV9
J gene: TRBJ2-3
CDR3 protein: CASSVGGKRDTQYF
CDR3 DNA: TGTGCCAGCAGCGTAGGGGGGAAGCGAGATACGCAGTATTTT

D gene: NA
clone size: many
V gene: TRBV9
J gene: TRBJ2-1
CDR3 protein: CASSVAGYGEQFF
CDR3 DNA: TGTGCCAGCAGCGTAGCCGGGTACGGTGAGCAGTTCTTC

D gene: NA
clone size: NA
V gene: TRBV6-1
J gene: TRBJ2-7
CDR3 protein: CASSSSYSYEQYF
CDR3 DNA: TGTGCCAGCAGCTCTAGTTACTCCTACGAGCAGTACTTC

D gene: NA
clone size: few
V gene: TRBV6-2/TRBV6-3
J gene: TRBJ2-5
CDR3 protein: CASSSKTRETQYF
CDR3 DNA: TGTGCCAGCAGTTCCAAGACCCGGGAGACCCAGTACTTC

D gene: TRBD1
clone size: few
V gene: TRBV20-1
J gene: TRBJ2-7
CDR3 protein: CSARDHQGQQGEQYF
CDR3 DNA: TGCAGTGCTAGAGATCATCAGGGACAGCAAGGGGAGCAGTACTTC

D gene: NA
clone size: NA
V gene: TRBV10-3
J gene: TRBJ1-4
CDR3 protein: CAISDKTGSEKLFF
CDR3 DNA: TGTGCCATCAGTGATAAAACCGGGAGCGAAAAACTGTTTTTT

D gene: TRBD1
clone size: few
V gene: TRBV7-3
J gene: TRBJ1-1
CDR3 protein: CASSVTQGAEAFF
CDR3 DNA: TGTGCCAGCAGCGTGACGCAGGGGGCTGAAGCTTTCTTT

D gene: NA
clone size: few
V gene: TRBV12-3/TRBV12-4
J gene: TRBJ1-1
CDR3 protein: CASSYGQFEAFF
CDR3 DNA: TGTGCCAGCAGCTACGGACAGTTTGAAGCTTTCTTT

D gene: NA
clone size: NA
V gene: TRBV29-1
J gene: TRBJ2-3
CDR3 protein: CSVNFGRDSTDTQYF
CDR3 DNA: TGCAGCGTCAATTTCGGGCGGGATAGCACAGATACGCAGTATTTT

D gene: NA
clone size: few
V gene: TRBV20-1
J gene: TRBJ1-6
CDR3 protein: CSATDPTTYNSPLHF
CDR3 DNA: TGCAGTGCTACTGACCCGACAACGTATAATTCACCCCTCCACTTT

D gene: NA
clone size: few
V gene: TRBV19
J gene: TRBJ2-3
CDR3 protein: CASSMGATGLDTQYF
CDR3 DNA: TGTGCCAGTAGTATGGGAGCGACGGGATTGGATACGCAGTATTTT

D gene: NA
clone size: few
V gene: TRBV4-2
J gene: TRBJ2-7
CDR3 protein: CASSQAGRGPYYEQYF
CDR3 DNA: TGTGCCAGCAGCCAAGCGGGACGGGGGCCCTACTACGAGCAGTACTTC

D gene: NA
clone size: NA
V gene: TRBV20-1
J gene: TRBJ1-3
CDR3 protein: CSARERGYSGNTIYF
CDR3 DNA: TGCAGTGCTAGAGAGAGAGGATACTCTGGAAACACCATATATTTT

D gene: NA
clone size: NA
V gene: TRBV27
J gene: TRBJ2-5
CDR3 protein: CASSSQGTIGETQYF
CDR3 DNA: TGTGCCAGCAGTTCTCAGGGTACAATTGGAGAGACCCAGTACTTC

D gene: TRBD1
clone size: few
V gene: TRBV5-1
J gene: TRBJ1-2
CDR3 protein: CASSLRSGTDYGYTF
CDR3 DNA: TGCGCCAGCAGCCTGAGAAGCGGGACAGATTATGGCTACACCTTC